These 13 T cell receptor beta chains originate from one sample sequenced in a study of T cell responses to AZD1222 COVID-19 vaccine. Produced via immunoSEQ multiplex PCR; TCRdb's table is partial and in-frame only. The sample consists of 99,000 or so clones, around 89% of them appearing once. This specimen was peripheral blood, taken on day 0 of AZD1222 vaccination. These receptors originate from an adult in good health.

The chain carries TRBV4-3 and TRBJ1-2; 12 nucleotides match TRBD1. The germline V gene encodes CDR1 LGHNA and CDR2 YSLEER. V shed 3 bases and J 8 bases; nucleotides not matched to a gene: 7. The CDR3 extends over 15 amino acids. The DNA of the CDR3 is TGCGCCAGCAGCCACTCAGCCGGGACAGGGGGCGGCTACACCTTC. Translating it yields CASSHSAGTGGGYTF.

The chain employs TRBV27 and TRBJ1-5, with TRBD1 as a possible D gene (6 bases). The CDR3 spans 14 residues. Germline loops: CDR1 MNHEY, CDR2 SMNVEV (reference sequence). The ends were cut back, 5 bases at V and 6 bases at J, with 14 bases in the middle. The CDR3 nucleotides are TGTGCCAGCAGTAGTCGGGGGCGTGGTCAGCCCCAGCATTTT. This sequence encodes CASSSRGRGQPQHF.

The chain links TRBV5-6 to TRBJ2-7; 7 nucleotides match TRBD2. Trimming took 5 bases from V and 6 from J; bases not matched to a gene: 5. Germline V gene sequence: CDR1 SGHDT, CDR2 YYEEEE. The CDR3 extends over 12 amino acids. CDR3 nucleotide sequence: TGTGCCAGCAGGGCCGTAGCGGGCGAGCAGTACTTC. Residues: CASRAVAGEQYF.

J is TRBJ2-1 and V is TRBV11-2; the D gene could be TRBD1 or TRBD2 (5 bases each). Germline lookup yields CDR1 SGHAT and CDR2 FQNNGV. Trimming left V 1 base short and J 7 bases short, with 17 bases between. The CDR3 loop spans 16 amino acids. The CDR3 DNA reads TGTGCCAGCAGCTTAGTAGGTGGGACGTCTTTTAATGAGCAGTTCTTC. This gives the protein CASSLVGGTSFNEQFF.

This chain joins TRBV2 and TRBJ2-5; TRBD2 aligns across 14 bases. The junction had 10 bases not matched to a gene; V was cut back by 8 bases and J by 5 bases. Per the germline V gene, CDR1 is SNHLY and CDR2 is FYNNEI. CDR3 length equals 16 residues. CDR3 sequence (DNA): TGTGCCAGCGGCCGGAGACTAGCGGGGGGGAGGGAGACCCAGTACTTC. It is translated as CASGRRLAGGRETQYF. The full variable domain, its missing parts supplied by reference TRBV2 and TRBJ2-5, is EPEVTQTPSHQVTQMGQEVILRCVPISNHLYFYWYRQILGQKVEFLVSFYNNEISEKSEIFDDQFSVERPDGSNFTLKIRSTKLEDSAMYFCASGRRLAGGRETQYFGPGTRLLVL.

The chain couples TRBV7-9 to TRBJ2-2; 8 bases agree with TRBD2. Germline V gene data show CDR1 as SEHNR and CDR2 as FQNEAQ (reference sequence). The CDR3 has 17 amino acids. V lost 1 base and J lost 1; bases outside the gene matches: 5. The DNA of the CDR3 is TGTGCCAGCAGCTTAGGTTTGCGGGAGGTGAACACCGGGGAGCTGTTTTTT. As protein: CASSLGLREVNTGELFF. Full variable domain (outside the CDR3, taken from reference TRBV7-9 and TRBJ2-2): DTGVSQNPRHKITKRGQNVTFRCDPISEHNRLYWYRQTLGQGPEFLTYFQNEAQLEKSRLLSDRFSAERPKGSFSTLEIQRTEQGDSAMYLCASSLGLREVNTGELFFGEGSRLTVL.

This rearrangement joins TRBV2 to TRBJ2-3, with 7 bases identical to TRBD1. Trimming removed 1 base from V and 1 base from J; junction bases left unmatched: 2. In germline, CDR1 is SNHLY, CDR2 FYNNEI. This CDR3 region has 15 residues. DNA for the CDR3: TGTGCCAGCAGTGAAGGGACAGGAGGCACAGATACGCAGTATTTT. The encoded protein is CASSEGTGGTDTQYF.

This chain joins TRBV6-1 and TRBJ1-1, with D unresolved. CDR1 MNHNS and CDR2 SASEGT come from the germline V gene. V dropped 2 bases and J dropped 0 bases, with 4 bases sitting between them. The CDR3 consists of 13 residues. The CDR3 nucleotides are TGTGCCAGCAGTGAAAGTTTGAACACTGAAGCTTTCTTT. This encodes CASSESLNTEAFF.

V gene TRBV6-5 combines with J gene TRBJ1-2; no reliable D call. The germline V gene encodes CDR1 MNHEY and CDR2 SVGAGI. Trimming stripped 7 bases from V and 3 bases from J, with 18 bases between. The CDR3 covers 15 residues. The CDR3 DNA follows: TGTGCCAGCATCACCACCGCGGGCCTCCACTATGGCTACACCTTC. This encodes CASITTAGLHYGYTF.

The chain couples TRBV4-2 to TRBJ2-5, with 14 bases identical to TRBD2. Unmatched junction bases numbered 2, after V lost 1 base and J lost 4 bases. The CDR3 covers 16 residues. Germline V gene lookup returns CDR1 LGHNA and CDR2 YNFKEQ. This chain's CDR3 is CASSQGTSGRLETQYF. The CDR3 coding sequence is TGTGCCAGCAGCCAAGGGACTAGCGGGAGGTTAGAGACCCAGTACTTC.

The chain links TRBV10-2 to TRBJ2-1; D ambiguous. The CDR3 spans 12 residues. Germline CDR1 reads WSHSY; CDR2 reads SAAADI. With 5 bases removed from V and 4 bases from J, the gap between germline ends came to 6 bases. The CDR3 here is CASSYEYNEQFF. The CDR3 DNA reads TGCGCCAGCAGTTATGAATACAATGAGCAGTTCTTC.

The chain recombines TRBV3-1 (or the pseudogene TRBV3-2) with TRBJ2-5; D is perhaps TRBD1 (7 bases). This CDR3 is built from 16 residues. CDR1 is LGHDT, CDR2 YNNKEL, per germline (reference sequence). Trimming shortened V by 1 base and J by 5 bases, and 17 bases separated the two germline ends. CDR3 loop: CASSQVWGRGRETQYF. The CDR3 nucleotides read TGTGCCAGCAGCCAAGTGTGGGGCAGGGGGAGGGAGACCCAGTACTTC.

The chain is built from TRBV10-3 and TRBJ1-1; D is unclear. The CDR3 contains 11 residues. Between the trimmed V and J ends, which lost 5 bases and 7 bases, there was a span of 8 bases. Germline V gene data show CDR1 as ENHRY and CDR2 as SYGVKD. The CDR3 spells CAISTELEAFF. The CDR3 DNA reads as TGTGCCATCAGTACTGAACTTGAAGCTTTCTTT.